A single T cell receptor beta chain is shown here with its context. This specimen comes from a study of T cells in Graves' hyperthyroidism and ophthalmopathy. The germline gives CDR1 SGHTA, CDR2 FQGTGA. This CDR3 spans 13 amino acids. The V gene lost 3 bases and the J gene lost 3 bases, with 8 bases spanning the gap. Hyperthyroidism had been newly diagnosed in patients aged 18 to 65, and its duration was under 2 months. Uncontrolled infection, other autoimmune disease, pregnancy or lactation excluded patients. The TCR beta CDR3 regions underwent amplification using RNA transcripts as the source. RT-PCR in the first round (using the HTBI primer set) targeted the TCR CDR3. TCRdb used MiXCR to reprocess the multiplex PCR reads, holding one entry per CDR3 protein. The sample holds a few hundred thousand distinct CDR3 sequences; 15% to 20% are singletons and the top ten take around 4%.

Source material: blood. The clonotype comes from a woman under 30 with Graves' hyperthyroidism. V is TRBV7-3 and J is TRBJ1-1, with D possibly being TRBD1 (5 bases). DNA of the CDR3: TGTGCCAGCAGCTTTCAGGGACACACTGAAGCTTTCTTT. Protein sequence: CASSFQGHTEAFF.